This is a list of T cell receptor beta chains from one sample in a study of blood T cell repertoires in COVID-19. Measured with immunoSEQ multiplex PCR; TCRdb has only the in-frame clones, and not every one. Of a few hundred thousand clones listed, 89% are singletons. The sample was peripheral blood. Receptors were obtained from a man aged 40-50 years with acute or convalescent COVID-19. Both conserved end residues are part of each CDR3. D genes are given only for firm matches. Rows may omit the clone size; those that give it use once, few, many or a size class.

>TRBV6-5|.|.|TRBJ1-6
TGTGCCAGCAGTCAGGGCTCTCATAATTCACCCCTCCACTTT
CASSQGSHNSPLHF
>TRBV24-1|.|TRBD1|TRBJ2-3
TGTGCCACCAGTGATCGGGACAGGGGGATTGATACGCAGTATTTT
CATSDRDRGIDTQYF
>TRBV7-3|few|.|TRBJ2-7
TGTGCCAGCAGCTTCGGAGCAGGGGACTCCTACGAGCAGTACTTC
CASSFGAGDSYEQYF
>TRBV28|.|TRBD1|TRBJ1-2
TGTGCCAGCAGTATTAGACAGGGACATGGCTACACCTTC
CASSIRQGHGYTF
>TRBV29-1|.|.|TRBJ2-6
TGCAGCGTTTGGGAGGAAGGGACAGTTCGGTACTCTGGGGCCAACGTCCTGACTTTC
CSVWEEGTVRYSGANVLTF
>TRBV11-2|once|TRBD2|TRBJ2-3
TGTGCCAGCAGCTTTTCCCTCGGACTAGCGGGGGACACAGATACGCAGTATTTT
CASSFSLGLAGDTDTQYF
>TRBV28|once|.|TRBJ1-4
TGTGCCAGCAGTTCTACAACAGGGACCGGCGAAAAACTGTTTTTT
CASSSTTGTGEKLFF
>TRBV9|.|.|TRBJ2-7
TGTGCCAGCAGCGTAGACAGCGGCTACGAGCAGTACTTC
CASSVDSGYEQYF
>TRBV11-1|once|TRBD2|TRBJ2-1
TGTGCCAGCAGCTTAGGGGGCGGGGGAGTACCCAATGAGCAGTTCTTC
CASSLGGGGVPNEQFF
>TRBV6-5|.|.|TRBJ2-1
TGTGCCAGCAGTTACTTAGGACAATACTACAATGAGCAGTTCTTC
CASSYLGQYYNEQFF
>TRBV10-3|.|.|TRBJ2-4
TGTGCCATCAGTGAGTCGCGAATAGCCGGGTCCCCAAAAAACATTCAGTACTTC
CAISESRIAGSPKNIQYF
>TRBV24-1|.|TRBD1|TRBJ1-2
TGTGCCACCAGTGATTTACGGACAGGCTATGGCTACACCTTC
CATSDLRTGYGYTF
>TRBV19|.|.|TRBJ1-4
TGTGCCAGTAGTATGGGCCCAGTGGCTAATGAAAAACTGTTTTTT
CASSMGPVANEKLFF
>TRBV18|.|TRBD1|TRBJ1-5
TGTGCCAGCTCTCTGACAGGGGGCAATCAGCCCCAGCATTTT
CASSLTGGNQPQHF
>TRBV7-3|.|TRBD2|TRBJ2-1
TGTGCCAGCAGCTTAGGGGCTAGCGGGGGCAATGAGCAGTTCTTC
CASSLGASGGNEQFF
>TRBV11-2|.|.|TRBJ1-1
TGTGCCAGCAGCTTGGGACAAACGGTGTGGGCTTTCTTT
CASSLGQTVWAFF
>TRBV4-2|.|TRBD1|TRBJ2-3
TGTGCCAGCAGCCCGACAGGGGGCATAGGTACGCAGTATTTT
CASSPTGGIGTQYF